The entry below describes one T cell receptor beta chain. Its target is unknown. These data belong to a study of T cell clonotyping in hematopoietic cell transplantation. Study-wide results and limits: Recipient TCR diversity dropped after transplant; expanded clonotypes rose from day 30 to 180. Few recipient clonotypes overlapped donors; over 97% were de novo at given depth.

TCRdb keeps only in-frame clones here, not all; method: immunoSEQ multiplex PCR. The profile shows 15,000 to 20,000 clones, 70% to 90% of them singletons. This clonotype was sampled from a woman in her thirties or forties in good health. Some clones in this sample may be carry-over from other donors' samples. Sequenced: peripheral blood mononuclear cells.

CDR3 loop: CASSLPVVSGANVLTF. The CDR3 nucleotides are TGTGCCAGCAGCCTCCCGGTCGTCTCTGGGGCCAACGTCCTGACTTTC. The V call is TRBV7-3, the J call TRBJ2-6, with D unclear. The V end was cut by 5 bases, the J end by 0 bases, with 11 bases between. The CDR3 runs to 16 residues. Germline V gives CDR1 SGHTA, CDR2 FQGTGA.